This entry lists 17 T cell receptor beta chains sequenced from one sample in a study of circulating and synovial CD4+ cells in juvenile arthritis. The protocol was immunoSEQ multiplex PCR, while the TCRdb copy is restricted to in-frame clones and leaves out a portion. The sample consists of around 32,000 clones, about 93% of them appearing once. Source material: CD4+ T cells from blood. The receptor set was obtained from a human donor with juvenile idiopathic arthritis.

This chain uses TRBV6-1 with TRBJ2-3; 10 bases align to TRBD2. The germline gives CDR1 MNHNS, CDR2 SASEGT. J was trimmed by 0 bases and V by 6 bases; bases with no gene match: 3. CDR3 size: 15 residues. The CDR3 sequence: CASRLSGRSTDTQYF. In DNA, the CDR3 is TGTGCCAGCAGACTTAGCGGGAGGAGCACAGATACGCAGTATTTT.

This clone was seen just once. The chain recombines TRBV7-3 with TRBJ2-3, with D maybe TRBD2 (5 bases). CDR1 SGHTA and CDR2 FQGTGA come from the germline V gene. This CDR3 has 17 amino acids. The germline V and J ends were trimmed by 2 bases and 4 bases, with 19 bases remaining between them. The CDR3 is CASSLPPGRSWADTQYF. The CDR3 nucleotides are TGTGCCAGCAGCTTACCCCCGGGAAGGTCTTGGGCAGATACGCAGTATTTT.

This chain connects TRBV19 to TRBJ1-5; TRBD1 might be the D (6 bases). V shed 3 bases and J shed 5 bases, with 11 bases lying between them. The length of the CDR3 is 14 residues. Looked up from germline, CDR1 is LNHDA and CDR2 is SQIVND (reference sequence). This CDR3 is CASSMRTEYQPQHF. CDR3 coding DNA: TGTGCCAGTAGTATGCGGACAGAGTATCAGCCCCAGCATTTT. The complete variable domain, with remaining parts taken from reference TRBV19 and TRBJ1-5, reads DGGITQSPKYLFRKEGQNVTLSCEQNLNHDAMYWYRQDPGQGLRLIYYSQIVNDFQKGDIAEGYSVSREKKESFPLTVTSAQKNPTAFYLCASSMRTEYQPQHFGDGTRLSIL.

This chain joins TRBV7-9 and TRBJ1-5, with TRBD1 matching over 8 bases. Germline V gene lookup returns CDR1 SEHNR and CDR2 FQNEAQ (reference sequence). After removal of 5 bases from V and 0 bases from J, the junction contained 6 bases not matched to a gene. CDR3 length equals 16 residues. CDR3 nucleotides: TGTGCCAGCAGCCCCGGACAGGGAGATAGCAATCAGCCCCAGCATTTT. This encodes CASSPGQGDSNQPQHF. The full variable domain, its missing parts supplied by reference TRBV7-9 and TRBJ1-5, is DTGVSQNPRHKITKRGQNVTFRCDPISEHNRLYWYRQTLGQGPEFLTYFQNEAQLEKSRLLSDRFSAERPKGSFSTLEIQRTEQGDSAMYLCASSPGQGDSNQPQHFGDGTRLSIL.

The chain carries TRBV11-3 and TRBJ2-1, with 9 bases identical to TRBD2. V was pared by 6 bases and J by 8 bases, with 5 bases of the junction left unmatched. CDR1 and CDR2 (germline): SGHNT, YENEEA. CDR3 length: 13 amino acids. CDR3 bases: TGTGCCAGCAGTAGCGGGAGTACCTATGAGCAGTTCTTC. Translated: CASSSGSTYEQFF.

The chain couples TRBV28 to TRBJ2-1, with TRBD2 identical over 8 bases. The trim removed 7 bases at V and 9 bases at J, leaving 14 bases unmatched. Germline values: CDR1 MDHEN, CDR2 SYDVKM. The CDR3 spans 15 residues. CDR3 sequence reads: CASTPRLAREGEQFF. In DNA form, the CDR3 reads TGTGCCAGCACCCCCCGACTAGCGCGCGAAGGTGAGCAGTTCTTC.

This chain connects TRBV6-5 to TRBJ1-3; D unclear. The CDR3 consists of 13 residues. In germline, CDR1 is MNHEY, CDR2 SVGAGI. Between the trimmed V and J ends, which lost 6 bases and 4 bases, there was a span of 10 bases. CDR3 coding DNA: TGTGCCAGCAGCCGGAGTTCCGGAAACACCATATATTTT. Protein product: CASSRSSGNTIYF.

The chain employs TRBV19 and TRBJ2-1; 8 bases line up with TRBD2. The CDR3 contains 13 residues. From germline, CDR1 is LNHDA and CDR2 SQIVND (reference sequence). With 6 bases clipped from V and 9 bases from J, the junction kept 7 bases outside the gene matches. Here the CDR3 reads CASRGLAGIEQFF. The CDR3 DNA reads as TGTGCCAGTAGGGGTCTAGCGGGTATTGAGCAGTTCTTC.

This rearrangement joins TRBV18 to TRBJ1-2; 9 bases align to TRBD1. J gave up 6 bases and V 3 bases, and 8 bases lay outside the gene matches. Looked up from germline, CDR1 is KGHSH and CDR2 is LQKENI. The CDR3 covers 15 residues. CDR3 in amino acids: CASSPSGTGMNGYTF. Written as DNA, the CDR3 is TGTGCCAGCTCACCGTCCGGGACAGGGATGAATGGCTACACCTTC.

V usage is TRBV5-1 and J usage is TRBJ2-2, with 12 bases that match TRBD2. J was trimmed by 3 bases and V by 5 bases; bases with no gene match: 2. Per the germline V gene, CDR1 is SGHRS and CDR2 is YFSETQ. The CDR3 extends over 15 amino acids. The CDR3 DNA follows: TGCGCCAGCAGTACTAGCGGGAGGTACACCGGGGAGCTGTTTTTT. Protein sequence: CASSTSGRYTGELFF.

This clone appeared a single time. The chain couples TRBV5-1 to TRBJ2-4; tentative D call: TRBD2 (5 bases). CDR1 and CDR2 from the germline V gene are SGHRS and YFSETQ. This CDR3 contains 15 residues. V dropped 0 bases and J dropped 0 bases, with 7 bases sitting between them. The CDR3 nucleotides are TGCGCCAGCAGCTTGGCGGGATTAGCCAAAAACATTCAGTACTTC. Translating gives CASSLAGLAKNIQYF.

The rearrangement uses TRBV27 and TRBJ2-3; 8 bases map to TRBD2. This CDR3 has 18 residues. Germline V CDR1 and CDR2: MNHEY, SMNVEV (reference sequence). V shed 2 bases and J 3 bases; nucleotides not matched to a gene: 13. Here the CDR3 DNA reads TGTGCCAGCAGTTTAACGGGTCTCGGGAGGGCCTGGACAGATACGCAGTATTTT. Its translation is CASSLTGLGRAWTDTQYF.

This clone appeared once. The rearrangement uses TRBV9 and TRBJ2-7; 9 nucleotides match TRBD2. The J segment lost 4 bases and the V segment lost 0 bases, leaving 8 bases of the junction unmatched. Germline V gives CDR1 SGDLS, CDR2 YYNGEE. This CDR3 is 16 amino acids long. This chain's CDR3 is CASSVGGGRASYEQYF. In DNA, the CDR3 is TGTGCCAGCAGCGTAGGTGGCGGGAGGGCCTCTTACGAGCAGTACTTC.

The genes are TRBV6-1 and TRBJ1-3; no clear D gene. Between the trimmed V and J ends, which lost 5 bases and 0 bases, there was a span of 5 bases. This CDR3 contains 13 residues. Germline loops: CDR1 MNHNS, CDR2 SASEGT. The CDR3 region is CASSSHSGNTIYF. CDR3 nucleotide sequence: TGTGCCAGCAGTTCCCACTCTGGAAACACCATATATTTT.

The V gene is TRBV6-1, the J gene TRBJ1-1, with D unclear. The CDR3 spans 12 residues. V was trimmed by 6 bases and J by 4 bases, leaving 9 bases between them. Germline-derived CDR1 and CDR2 are MNHNS and SASEGT. The CDR3 DNA sequence: TGTGCCAGCAGAAACTCCCTCACTGAAGCTTTCTTT. It codes for CASRNSLTEAFF.

The chain couples TRBV5-4 to TRBJ2-3, with TRBD1 matching over 10 bases. Per the germline V gene, CDR1 is SGHNT and CDR2 is YYREEE (reference sequence). The V gene end was trimmed by 4 bases and the J gene end by 4 bases; junction bases not matched to a gene: 9. This CDR3 has 16 amino acids. The CDR3 region has the DNA TGTGCCAGCAGCCCGAAGGGACAGGGGCTGTCAGATACGCAGTATTTT. This gives the protein CASSPKGQGLSDTQYF.

The chain uses TRBV5-1 and TRBJ2-3; D is possibly TRBD2 (7 bases). In germline, CDR1 is SGHRS, CDR2 YFSETQ. With 1 base removed from V and 5 bases from J, the gap between germline ends came to 14 bases. CDR3 size: 15 residues. In DNA, the CDR3 is TGCGCCAGCAGCTTGCCCCAAGGGGGGGGAGATACGCAGTATTTT. Residues: CASSLPQGGGDTQYF.